The rows below give T cell receptor beta chains drawn from one sample of a study of T cells after yellow fever vaccination. TCRdb passed the 5' RACE reads through MiXCR, listing each CDR3 protein once. This repertoire shows 250,000 to 400,000 distinct CDR3 sequences, approximately 4.3% found once; its top ten account for around 19%. Sequencing used PBMCs, obtained 15 days after the yellow fever booster vaccination. These receptor sequences come from a man in his late teens or twenties who received the YFV17D yellow fever vaccine. The CDR3 runs from the conserved cysteine through the conserved F or W. The D gene is left open where the match is weak. Size is stated for part of the rows, as once, few or many counts, or as a class when the clone is expanded.

D,J,V,size,DNA,CDR3
TRBD1,TRBJ2-5,TRBV2,few,TGTGCCAGCATCCAAGACAGGGGGAGGGAGACCCAGTACTTC,CASIQDRGRETQYF
-,TRBJ2-2,TRBV11-2,many,TGTGCCAGCACCCTAGCCTTCACCGGGGAGCTGTTTTTT,CASTLAFTGELFF
TRBD2,TRBJ2-7,TRBV7-8,many,TGTGCCAGCAGCCCCGGGGGGTACTACGAGCAGTACTTC,CASSPGGYYEQYF
TRBD1,TRBJ2-7,TRBV20-1,-,TGCAGTGCCAGCCGACAGGGAGTCGAGCAGTACTTC,CSASRQGVEQYF
TRBD1,TRBJ1-4,TRBV7-2,many,TGTGCCAGCAGCGTGGGACAGTCTCGTGAAAAACTGTTTTTT,CASSVGQSREKLFF
-,TRBJ2-7,TRBV10-3,-,TGTGCCATCAGTGAGTCGGCCTACGAGCAGTACTTC,CAISESAYEQYF
-,TRBJ1-1,TRBV5-4,-,TGTGCCAGCAGCTTGGATACGTTCAGTGAAGCTTTCTTT,CASSLDTFSEAFF
-,TRBJ2-4,TRBV5-1,few,TGCGCCAGCAGCCCCGGTTGGCGGGGCCGGGAAATTCAGTACTTC,CASSPGWRGREIQYF
-,TRBJ2-4,TRBV9,-,TGTGCCAGCAGCGCGGACTGGGGATGGAGCATTCAGTACTTC,CASSADWGWSIQYF
TRBD2,TRBJ2-5,TRBV7-2,many,TGTGCCAGCAGCTTAGGGAGGACTAGCGGTAAAGAGACCCAGTACTTC,CASSLGRTSGKETQYF
TRBD1,TRBJ1-2,TRBV7-9,few,TGTGCCAGCAGCCCAGACAGGGACAACTATGGCTACACCTTC,CASSPDRDNYGYTF
TRBD1,TRBJ2-7,TRBV7-9,many,TGTGCCAGCAGCCCGGACAGGTTAGAGCAGTACTTC,CASSPDRLEQYF
-,TRBJ2-5,TRBV5-1,many,TGCGCCAGCAGCTTGGATGTTCAGAAAACCCAAGAGACCCAGTACTTC,CASSLDVQKTQETQYF
TRBD2,TRBJ2-5,TRBV20-1,few,TGCAGTGCTCAACTAGCGGGGAGCCAAGAGACCCAGTACTTC,CSAQLAGSQETQYF
TRBD1,TRBJ1-4,TRBV5-1,many,TGCGCCAGCAGCCGAGGGGGCGTGAATGAAAAACTGTTTTTT,CASSRGGVNEKLFF
-,TRBJ2-3,TRBV12-3/TRBV12-4,few,TGTGCCAGCACCCTCCGGGCTTGGAGCACAGATACGCAGTATTTT,CASTLRAWSTDTQYF
TRBD1,TRBJ1-4,TRBV7-9,few,TGTGCCAGCAGCTCCACCGCGTCGGGACAGGGACGTGAAAAACTGTTTTTT,CASSSTASGQGREKLFF
-,TRBJ2-7,TRBV4-3,many,TGCGCCAGCAGCCAAGATAGGCAAACAGGTTACGAGCAGTACTTC,CASSQDRQTGYEQYF
-,TRBJ2-5,TRBV29-1,few,TGCAGCGCCGCTCCTCATTTAGAGACCCAGTACTTC,CSAAPHLETQYF
TRBD2,TRBJ2-1,TRBV7-3,-,TGTGCCAGCAGCTTCCTTAGCGGGGCCTCCTACAATGAGCAGTTCTTC,CASSFLSGASYNEQFF
TRBD1,TRBJ2-2,TRBV6-5,many,TGTGCCAGCAGTTATCGGGACAGGGGTCGCGGGGAGCTGTTTTTT,CASSYRDRGRGELFF
-,TRBJ2-7,TRBV11-2,-,TGTGCCAGCAGCGATATCGCAATCGATTACGAGCAGTACTTC,CASSDIAIDYEQYF
-,TRBJ2-2,TRBV7-9,few,TGTGCCAGCAGGTGGGACTCCGGGGAGCTGTTTTTT,CASRWDSGELFF
-,TRBJ2-5,TRBV6-2/TRBV6-3,few,TGTGCCAGCACCCGACTACGGGGCGGAGGAGAGACCCAGTACTTC,CASTRLRGGGETQYF
TRBD1,TRBJ1-2,TRBV4-1,-,TGCGCCAGCAGCCAACGTGAAGGGGGCTACTATGGCTACACCTTC,CASSQREGGYYGYTF
-,TRBJ2-3,TRBV5-6,many,TGTGCCAGCAACAGTAAAAGGACCGCGAGCACAGATACGCAGTATTTT,CASNSKRTASTDTQYF
-,TRBJ2-1,TRBV7-9,many,TGTGCCAGCAGCTTATCCCCGGTCTCATACAATGAGCAGTTCTTC,CASSLSPVSYNEQFF
TRBD1,TRBJ1-3,TRBV9,many,TGTGCCAGCAGCAGACAGGGAGGTGGTTCTGGAAACACCATATATTTT,CASSRQGGGSGNTIYF
-,TRBJ1-1,TRBV12-3/TRBV12-4,many,TGTGCCAGCAGTTCCCGGACAACGAACACTGAAGCTTTCTTT,CASSSRTTNTEAFF
-,TRBJ2-3,TRBV10-2,many,TGCGCCACTGCAACTAGTCACCTCACAGATACGCAGTATTTT,CATATSHLTDTQYF
-,TRBJ2-2,TRBV6-6,many,TGTGCCGGGAAGGGGGCGAACACCGGGGAGCTGTTTTTT,CAGKGANTGELFF
-,TRBJ1-1,TRBV6-2/TRBV6-3,many,TGTGCCAGCAGTGTTTATACGGGATTCACTGAAGCTTTCTTT,CASSVYTGFTEAFF
-,TRBJ1-1,TRBV20-1,many,TGCAGCGCTCGGCAACCTAACACTGAAGCTTTCTTT,CSARQPNTEAFF
-,TRBJ1-2,TRBV12-3/TRBV12-4,few,TGTGCCAGCAGACAGGGTGGGGGGTATGGCTACACCTTC,CASRQGGGYGYTF
-,TRBJ1-1,TRBV5-5,few,TGTGCCAGCAGGGGGATGATGGGGAACACTGAAGCTTTCTTT,CASRGMMGNTEAFF
-,TRBJ2-1,TRBV4-1,few,TGCGCCAGCAGCCAAGGACCCCGGGACACCATATACAATGAGCAGTTCTTC,CASSQGPRDTIYNEQFF
TRBD1,TRBJ1-5,TRBV12-3/TRBV12-4,-,TGTGCCAGCAGACCTAGGACAGGGGGCGACAATCAGCCCCAGCATTTT,CASRPRTGGDNQPQHF
-,TRBJ1-2,TRBV7-8,-,TGTGCCAGCAGCTTAGATTCTAGGGGCCCCTTCTATGGCTACACCTTC,CASSLDSRGPFYGYTF
TRBD1,TRBJ2-2,TRBV3-1,many,TGTGCCAGCAGCCAAGTTCTCGGCAGGGGGCGAAACACCGGGGAGCTGTTTTTT,CASSQVLGRGRNTGELFF
TRBD2,TRBJ2-7,TRBV27,few,TGTGCCAGCAGTTTAATAGCGGGCCCGCTGTACTTC,CASSLIAGPLYF
TRBD2,TRBJ2-3,TRBV3-1,-,TGTGCCAGCAGCCAAGGGCGACTAGCGGGGGGCACAGATACGCAGTATTTT,CASSQGRLAGGTDTQYF
-,TRBJ1-1,TRBV7-8,-,TGTGCCAGCAGAGGCTTGCAGGACTCTCGGGGAACTGAAGCTTTCTTT,CASRGLQDSRGTEAFF
-,TRBJ1-2,TRBV21-1,few,TGTGCCAGCAGCTCCCGGGACACTACGAGGGGCGCCTTC,CASSSRDTTRGAF
-,TRBJ2-2,TRBV7-9,many,TGTGCCAGCCCTGCTTGGACAGCGCAGAACACCGGGGAGCTGTTTTTT,CASPAWTAQNTGELFF
-,TRBJ2-1,TRBV28,few,TGTGCCAGCAGTTTTGCTGGGGACGGGGATGAGCAGTTCTTC,CASSFAGDGDEQFF
-,TRBJ2-1,TRBV29-1,few,TGCAGCGTCGCTGGGGGGGAGCAGTTCTTC,CSVAGGEQFF
-,TRBJ1-5,TRBV5-5,-,TGTGCCAGCAGCTTGCGACCGGATAGCAATCAGCCCCAGCATTTT,CASSLRPDSNQPQHF
TRBD2,TRBJ2-1,TRBV5-4,many,TGTGCCAGCAGCCCCCGACTAGCGGGGGGTGACAATGAGCAGTTCTTC,CASSPRLAGGDNEQFF
-,TRBJ1-1,TRBV7-9,few,TGTGCCAGCAGCTTCGGAACGGTGAGGATGAACACTGAAGCTTTCTTT,CASSFGTVRMNTEAFF
-,TRBJ2-5,TRBV7-2,few,TGTGCCAGCAGCTTAGGATTGGGGGGGACCCAGTACTTC,CASSLGLGGTQYF